Listed here are 15 T cell receptor beta chains from one sample, sequenced in a study of blood T cell repertoires in COVID-19. The data were produced by immunoSEQ multiplex PCR, yet TCRdb's version contains in-frame clones alone and is incomplete. The sample includes 80,000 or so clones, more than 75% seen only once; the top ten take about 10%. Material for sequencing was peripheral blood. The origin of the receptors is a man in his sixties with acute or convalescent COVID-19.

As regards this clone: At one boundary the junction diverges from the germline segment, which might be a read error. V usage is TRBV7-8 and J usage is TRBJ2-3; D is ambiguous. In germline, CDR1 is SGHVS, CDR2 FQNEAQ. The CDR3 has 13 amino acids. CDR3 protein: CVSSLVLTYTQYF. The CDR3 bases are TGTGTCAGCAGCTTAGTCCTAACCTATACGCAGTATTTT.

This clone was seen just once. The V call is TRBV24-1, the J call TRBJ1-1; D ambiguous. Germline CDR1 KGHDR, CDR2 SFDVKD. There are 13 residues in the CDR3. Deletions cut 8 bases from V and 1 base from J, with 10 bases between. The CDR3: CATKEDPNTEAFF. The DNA of the CDR3 is TGTGCCACCAAGGAGGATCCGAACACTGAAGCTTTCTTT.

Only a few counts were recorded for this clone. CDR3 loop: CASGTGQIKNTEAFF. The CDR3 DNA reads as TGTGCCAGCGGAACTGGACAGATAAAGAACACTGAAGCTTTCTTT. This chain uses TRBV6-5 with TRBJ1-1; TRBD1 might be the D (6 bases). Deletions cut 8 bases from V and 1 base from J, with 17 bases between. Germline CDR1 reads MNHEY; CDR2 reads SVGAGI. This CDR3 spans 15 amino acids.

The chain couples TRBV19 to TRBJ1-5; perhaps TRBD1 as D (5 bases). The V end was cut by 5 bases, the J end by 4 bases, with 18 bases between. The germline gives CDR1 LNHDA, CDR2 SQIVND (reference sequence). The CDR3 covers 16 residues. CDR3 coding DNA: TGTGCCAGTAGTCCAGGGATCGGCCCTCAGAATCAGCCCCAGCATTTT. Residues: CASSPGIGPQNQPQHF.

The rearrangement joins TRBV5-1 to TRBJ2-3, with TRBD2 matching 8 bases. Germline V lookup: CDR1 SGHRS, CDR2 YFSETQ. V lost 7 bases to trimming and J lost 3 bases; unmatched junction nucleotides: 16. This CDR3 has 17 amino acids. The CDR3 DNA is TGCGCCAGCGGCCCGTTAGCGGGGTTTATTCTGACAGATACGCAGTATTTT. Translating it yields CASGPLAGFILTDTQYF. Variable domain in full (rest from reference TRBV5-1 and TRBJ2-3): KAGVTQTPRYLIKTRGQQVTLSCSPISGHRSVSWYQQTPGQGLQFLFEYFSETQRNKGNFPGRFSGRQFSNSRSEMNVSTLELGDSALYLCASGPLAGFILTDTQYFGPGTRLTVL.

This chain joins TRBV6-6 and TRBJ2-7, with D tentatively TRBD1 (6 bases). The germline V gene encodes CDR1 MNHNY and CDR2 SVGAGI (reference sequence). This CDR3 has 12 residues. V was cut by 8 bases and J by 7 bases, with 15 bases left in between. The CDR3 loop reads CASGLNRDEQYF. DNA of the CDR3: TGTGCCAGCGGGCTAAACAGGGATGAGCAGTACTTC.

This clone occurred a few times. The V and J genes are TRBV3-1 (or the pseudogene TRBV3-2) and TRBJ1-4; D perhaps matches TRBD1 (6 bases). The CDR3 runs to 15 residues. V was clipped by 4 bases and J by 7 bases, with 16 bases between them. Germline-derived CDR1 and CDR2 are LGHDT and YNNKEL (reference sequence). The CDR3, as DNA: TGTGCCAGCAGCCGACGTTCAGGGGCAAGTGAAAAACTGTTTTTT. It encodes CASSRRSGASEKLFF.

V and J are TRBV5-4 and TRBJ2-1; TRBD1 agrees at 7 bases. Germline CDR1 is SGHNT and CDR2 is YYREEE (reference sequence). Trimming cost V 0 bases and J 11 bases; bases outside gene matches: 2. The length of the CDR3 is 12 residues. CDR3 DNA: TGTGCCAGCAGCTTGGGACAGGGAAAGCAGTTCTTC. Translation gives CASSLGQGKQFF. Full variable domain (remainder filled in from reference TRBV5-4 and TRBJ2-1): ETGVTQSPTHLIKTRGQQVTLRCSSQSGHNTVSWYQQALGQGPQFIFQYYREEENGRGNFPPRFSGLQFPNYSSELNVNALELDDSALYLCASSLGQGKQFFGPGTRLTVL.

This clone was seen a few times. The rearrangement uses TRBV9 and TRBJ2-7; D remains unclear. The CDR3 has 15 amino acids. Germline CDR1 reads SGDLS; CDR2 reads YYNGEE. Trimming took 0 bases from V and 6 from J, leaving 16 bases between them. The CDR3 region has the DNA TGTGCCAGCAGCGTAGACGCTTCTCAGGTCGGCGAGCAGTACTTC. As protein: CASSVDASQVGEQYF.

The J gene is TRBJ1-6, the V gene TRBV5-5, with 7 bases matching TRBD1. This CDR3 has 14 residues. Looked up from germline, CDR1 is SGHKS and CDR2 is YYEKEE (reference sequence). V was clipped by 4 bases and J by 8 bases; unmatched bases: 6. The CDR3 DNA reads as TGTGCCAGCAGCCACCGGGACAGAGATTCACCCCTCCACTTT. This codes for CASSHRDRDSPLHF.

The rearrangement joins TRBV27 to TRBJ1-6; the match to TRBD1 covers 11 bases. Germline CDR1 is MNHEY and CDR2 is SMNVEV (reference sequence). This CDR3 has 14 amino acids. V lost 6 bases to trimming and J lost 14 bases; unmatched junction nucleotides: 9. The CDR3 nucleotides read TGTGCCAGCAGGCCGGGACAGGGGGTGATGGCCCTCCACTTT. Translated, it gives CASRPGQGVMALHF.

The V and J genes are TRBV2 and TRBJ1-5; weak D call: TRBD1 (5 bases). Trimming left V 3 bases short and J 0 bases short, with 9 bases between. CDR3 length: 15 residues. Germline V gene sequence: CDR1 SNHLY, CDR2 FYNNEI. The DNA for the CDR3 is TGTGCCAGCAGTGATGAAGGGGATAGCAATCAGCCCCAGCATTTT. Its protein is CASSDEGDSNQPQHF.

This rearrangement joins TRBV9 to TRBJ2-5, with D unresolved. Germline lookup yields CDR1 SGDLS and CDR2 YYNGEE. The CDR3 extends over 11 amino acids. With 4 bases removed from V and 4 bases from J, the gap between germline ends came to 5 bases. CDR3 coding DNA: TGTGCCAGCAGCCCCCGAGAGACCCAGTACTTC. Translating gives CASSPRETQYF.

This clone has more than one count but fewer than ten. The genes are TRBV7-2 and TRBJ2-1; the D is unclear. The CDR3 extends over 14 amino acids. The V end lost 5 bases, the J end lost 8 bases, and 16 bases lay between the germline ends. Germline CDR1 reads SGHTA; CDR2 reads FQGNSA. CDR3 DNA sequence: TGTGCCAGCAGCCCCCTCCAAAGCGTGGATGAGCAGTTCTTC. This encodes CASSPLQSVDEQFF.

In its sample, this clone ranks as medium-sized (0.01 to 0.1%). This chain uses TRBV5-1 with TRBJ2-1, with D tentatively TRBD2 (5 bases). Germline CDR1 SGHRS, CDR2 YFSETQ. CDR3 length: 14 amino acids. The V and J ends lost 0 bases and 8 bases respectively, with 12 bases between them. The CDR3 DNA reads TGCGCCAGCAGCTTGGCCGGGATGCCCTATGAGCAGTTCTTC. This codes for CASSLAGMPYEQFF.